This passage covers 2 T cell receptor beta chains from one sample sequenced in a study of Tregs in tolerant kidney transplant recipients. Recipients received nonmyeloablative bone marrow transplants from related graft donors, with transient mixed chimerism. Sequenced by immunoSEQ multiplex PCR; TCRdb stores in-frame clones only, minus some. In all, the sample yields tens of thousands of clones. Specimen: CD4+ T cells from blood (PBMCs), collected 24 months after the transplant. The receptors were gathered from a human patient who received a combined kidney and bone marrow transplant. Some T cells may trace back to the graft donor.

A note on this clone: The observed sequence ends 3 residues before the CDR3 terminus, with the missing tail filled in from the germline J gene. The chain combines TRBV18 with TRBJ2-5; D call uncertain. Trimming removed 6 bases from V and 3 bases from J, with 5 bases in between. There are 11 residues in the CDR3. Per germline, CDR1 KGHSH and CDR2 LQKENI. The CDR3: CASSPEETQYF. The CDR3 DNA, read in part, is TGTGCCAGCTCCCCTGAAGAGACC.

To note about this clone: The CDR3 end falls 3 residues outside the read, so it is completed with the germline J gene. The J gene is TRBJ2-7, the V gene TRBV12-3 or TRBV12-4, with 9 bases fitting TRBD2. Trimming took 5 bases from V and 0 from J; bases not matched to a gene: 8. CDR3 length: 16 residues. CDR3 region: CASSAGLAPSSYEQYF. CDR3 DNA (partial): TGTGCCAGCAGTGCCGGACTAGCGCCGAGCTCCTACGAG.